There are many counts of the clone carrying this T cell receptor (beta chain). This specimen comes from a study of T-cell reconstitution after alpha-beta-depleted transplantation in children. As it was prepared, the TCRbeta library received unique molecular identifiers. A single record per CDR3 protein comes from TCRdb applying MiXCR to the PCR reads. The data hold about 420,000 distinct CDR3 sequences, with about a sixth observed a single time. Germline CDR1 DFQATT, CDR2 SNEGSKA (reference sequence). The V segment lost 7 bases and the J segment 3 bases; nucleotides outside the gene matches: 8. The CDR3 runs 13 residues.

V is TRBV20-1 and J is TRBJ2-5; 7 positions agree with TRBD1. The sample consisted of PBMCs, mostly from graft donor cells, taken 360 days after TCRalphabeta/CD19-depleted stem cell transplant. This TCR was sampled from a boy under two years old who had a stem cell transplant for Wiskott-Aldrich syndrome, so the T cells may come from the graft donor. The CDR3 is CSEGGIGEETQYF. The DNA for the CDR3 is TGCAGTGAAGGGGGCATTGGGGAAGAGACCCAGTACTTC.